Following are 20 T cell receptor beta chains from one sample sequenced in a study of shared clonotypes between healthy human individuals. Assay: immunoSEQ multiplex PCR; the TCRdb copy retains only in-frame clones and omits some. Among about 480,000 clones listed, 79% were seen once. Material: PBMCs. These receptors all come from a woman aged 40 to 50 in good health. Some clones in this sample may be carry-over from other donors' samples.

The chain uses TRBV19 and TRBJ2-1; weak D call: TRBD1 (5 bases). The CDR3 runs 14 residues. Trimming stripped 5 bases from V and 2 bases from J, with 10 bases between. The germline V gene encodes CDR1 LNHDA and CDR2 SQIVND (reference sequence). The CDR3 DNA is TGTGCCAGTAGTGGGCAGGGTACCTACAATGAGCAGTTCTTC. This translates into CASSGQGTYNEQFF.

This sequence joins TRBV19 and TRBJ2-7, with 8 nucleotides matching TRBD1. Germline CDR1 is LNHDA and CDR2 is SQIVND (reference sequence). This CDR3 is 14 amino acids long. After removal of 0 bases from V and 7 bases from J, the junction contained 5 bases not matched to a gene. The CDR3 DNA sequence: TGTGCCAGTAGTATAGACGCGACAGGGGATGAGCAGTACTTC. Translation gives CASSIDATGDEQYF.

V usage is TRBV14 and J usage is TRBJ2-7; maybe TRBD2 (5 bases). The CDR3 is 17 amino acids. Trimming pared 0 bases from V and 0 bases from J, leaving 15 bases between. Germline V CDR1 and CDR2: SGHDN, FVKESK. The CDR3 DNA reads TGTGCCAGCAGCCAAGATAAAGGTATGGGGAGCTCCTACGAGCAGTACTTC. As protein: CASSQDKGMGSSYEQYF.

CDR3 sequence: CASSPVSPYEQYF. CDR3 bases: TGTGCCAGCAGTCCAGTGTCGCCGTACGAGCAGTACTTC. This sequence joins TRBV27 and TRBJ2-7; D ambiguous. The CDR3 has 13 residues. The V end was cut by 5 bases, the J end by 4 bases, with 12 bases between. The germline V gene encodes CDR1 MNHEY and CDR2 SMNVEV (reference sequence).

This clone showed up just a few times. The gene calls are TRBV4-3 and TRBJ2-1; 8 bases align to TRBD1. Germline lookup yields CDR1 LGHNA and CDR2 YSLEER. This CDR3 is 14 amino acids long. J was trimmed by 9 bases and V by 1 base; bases with no gene match: 5. The CDR3 DNA reads TGCGCCAGCAGCCAAGGGACAGGGTTTGGTGAGCAGTTCTTC. The encoded protein is CASSQGTGFGEQFF.

This clone was recorded a few times. The chain couples TRBV2 to TRBJ1-3; D unclear. From germline, CDR1 is SNHLY and CDR2 FYNNEI. Trimming cost V 4 bases and J 5 bases, with 12 bases left between them. This CDR3 is 14 amino acids long. The CDR3, as DNA: TGTGCCAGCAGTGTGCCCGCGTCAAGAAACACCATATATTTT. Translated, it gives CASSVPASRNTIYF.

The chain recombines TRBV10-3 with TRBJ2-3; TRBD2 aligns across 8 bases. From germline, CDR1 is ENHRY and CDR2 SYGVKD. The CDR3 runs to 17 residues. V shed 4 bases and J 3 bases; nucleotides not matched to a gene: 12. The CDR3 nucleotides read TGTGCCATCAGTGCCCTAGGGCGGGGGGCGACGACAGATACGCAGTATTTT. It codes for CAISALGRGATTDTQYF.

V gene TRBV6-1 combines with J gene TRBJ1-5, with 9 bases fitting TRBD1. The V gene's germline CDR1 is MNHNS and CDR2 SASEGT. With 2 bases clipped from V and 6 bases from J, the junction kept 5 bases outside the gene matches. The CDR3 totals 15 residues. Written as DNA, the CDR3 is TGTGCCAGCAGTGAATGGGGACAGGGTGGTCAGCCCCAGCATTTT. Residues: CASSEWGQGGQPQHF.

J is TRBJ1-4 and V is TRBV29-1; D is ambiguous. The V gene lost 5 bases and the J gene lost 8 bases, with 9 bases spanning the gap. This CDR3 region has 11 residues. The V gene's germline CDR1 is SQVTM and CDR2 ANQGSEA. CDR3 sequence: CSVPSGEKLFF. The DNA for the CDR3 is TGCAGCGTTCCATCGGGGGAAAAACTGTTTTTT.

A single count supports this clone. The CDR3, as DNA: TGTGCCAGCAGCTCCACGACAGGGGGCGCCCGCTACACCTTC. It translates to CASSSTTGGARYTF. The chain uses TRBV6-6 and TRBJ1-2; 10 positions agree with TRBD1. CDR3 length: 14 residues. The germline gives CDR1 MNHNY, CDR2 SVGAGI (reference sequence). Losses at the gene ends were 6 bases for V and 9 bases for J; bases not matched to a gene: 10.

The V and J genes are TRBV5-1 and TRBJ1-4; TRBD1 aligns across 10 bases. The CDR3 totals 15 residues. Germline-derived CDR1 and CDR2 are SGHRS and YFSETQ. J lost 7 bases, V lost 0 bases, and 3 bases had no gene match. DNA of the CDR3: TGCGCCAGCAGCTTGGGACAGGGGGCGCTTGAAAAACTGTTTTTT. Encoded protein: CASSLGQGALEKLFF.

This clone was observed a handful of times. The chain has TRBV10-3 and TRBJ2-7, with D perhaps matching TRBD2 (5 bases). V was cut by 0 bases and J by 12 bases, with 15 bases left in between. Germline lookup yields CDR1 ENHRY and CDR2 SYGVKD. The CDR3 sequence is 13 residues long. DNA for the CDR3: TGTGCCATCAGTGAGTCGGAGGTCCTCGGCCCGTACTTC. Its translation: CAISESEVLGPYF.

V and J are TRBV2 and TRBJ2-1, with 13 bases fitting TRBD2. This CDR3 is built from 15 residues. Germline V gene lookup returns CDR1 SNHLY and CDR2 FYNNEI. V shed 4 bases, J shed 4 bases, and the junction held 1 base outside the gene matches. This CDR3 is CASSVGLAGYNEQFF. The DNA for the CDR3 is TGTGCCAGCAGTGTGGGACTAGCGGGATACAATGAGCAGTTCTTC.

The chain joins TRBV13 to TRBJ1-3, with TRBD1 matching 8 bases. Germline V gives CDR1 PRHDT, CDR2 FYEKMQ (reference sequence). V lost 5 bases and J lost 4; bases outside the gene matches: 7. The CDR3 runs to 15 residues. This CDR3 reads CASSLQGGSGNTIYF. In DNA form, the CDR3 reads TGTGCCAGCAGCCTACAGGGGGGCTCCGGAAACACCATATATTTT.

Worth noting for this clone: Sequence at one end of the junction differs from germline and may be a read error. Other DNA sequences in the same sample also yield this CDR3. V gene TRBV4-2 combines with J gene TRBJ1-1; D gene uncertain. CDR1 LGHNA and CDR2 YNFKEQ come from the germline V gene. The CDR3 covers 15 residues. The CDR3: CASSYRSGKNTEAFF. The CDR3 nucleotides read TGTGCCAGCAGCTACCGATCGGGCAAGAACACTGAAGCTTTCTTC.

The V call is TRBV7-2, the J call TRBJ1-4; D gene unclear. The germline V gene encodes CDR1 SGHTA and CDR2 FQGNSA. The CDR3 runs 15 residues. V was cut by 1 base and J by 7 bases, with 13 bases left in between. In DNA form, the CDR3 reads TGTGCCAGCAGCTTAGTCGGCAGTGGGGTTGAAAAACTGTTTTTT. Translating gives CASSLVGSGVEKLFF.

This clone was picked up a small number of times. CDR3 sequence reads: CASSFTENTEAFF. As DNA, the CDR3 is TGCGCCAGCAGCTTCACAGAGAACACTGAAGCTTTCTTT. The rearrangement joins TRBV5-1 to TRBJ1-1; unclear D gene. The CDR3 spans 13 residues. Germline V CDR1 and CDR2: SGHRS, YFSETQ. Trimming stripped 2 bases from V and 1 base from J, with 6 bases between. Based on the CDR3 plus reference TRBV5-1 and TRBJ1-1, the full variable domain is KAGVTQTPRYLIKTRGQQVTLSCSPISGHRSVSWYQQTPGQGLQFLFEYFSETQRNKGNFPGRFSGRQFSNSRSEMNVSTLELGDSALYLCASSFTENTEAFFGQGTRLTVV.

V and J are TRBV7-2 and TRBJ2-2; 11 bases map to TRBD2. CDR1 and CDR2 from the germline V gene are SGHTA and FQGNSA. The CDR3 sequence is 14 residues long. With 11 bases clipped from V and 2 bases from J, the junction kept 4 bases outside the gene matches. In DNA form, the CDR3 reads TGTGCCGTAGGGACTAGCGGTAACACCGGGGAGCTGTTTTTT. Protein sequence: CAVGTSGNTGELFF.

The sample holds many counts of this clone. The rearrangement joins TRBV4-1 to TRBJ1-2, with D possibly TRBD1 on 6 matching bases. The ends were cut back, 4 bases at V and 0 bases at J, with 24 bases in the middle. There are 19 residues in the CDR3. The germline V gene has CDR1 MGHRA and CDR2 YSYEKL. Here the CDR3 DNA reads TGCGCCAGCAGCCCCCCGGCCAACAGGGTTGGGTTTACTAACTATGGCTACACCTTC. Amino acids: CASSPPANRVGFTNYGYTF.

In this sample, this clone turned up once. The chain is built from TRBV19 and TRBJ2-2; 7 bases map to TRBD2. V shed 5 bases and J 3 bases; nucleotides not matched to a gene: 6. Germline V gene data show CDR1 as LNHDA and CDR2 as SQIVND (reference sequence). The CDR3 spans 15 residues. This CDR3 reads CASSYRTRDTGELFF. The CDR3 DNA reads as TGTGCCAGTAGTTACAGGACTAGAGACACCGGGGAGCTGTTTTTT.